The clone carrying this T cell receptor (beta chain) came up once. The sample comes from a study of blood T cell repertoires in COVID-19. Turning to the study itself: Samples representing acute and convalescent COVID-19 were sourced from the United States, Italy and Spain. From T cells, B-cell-depleted T cells, or PBMCs came the material, which was cDNA or gDNA.

In the study's own analysis: The authors estimated nucleated cell counts from reference gene primer amplification. The repertoire was sequenced with immunoSEQ multiplex PCR; TCRdb's copy has only in-frame clones and lacks some. The DNA gave D and trimming, while V, J and clone size come from that table. The table shows 250,000 or so clones, with 89% occurring only once. This CDR3 spans 15 amino acids. V was shortened by 5 bases and J by 0 bases, with 11 bases between the two germline ends. Germline V gives CDR1 SGHAT, CDR2 FQNNGV. The TCR comes from a woman aged 40-49 years who had recovered from COVID-19. Sequenced: peripheral blood. The rearrangement joins TRBV11-2 to TRBJ2-1, with a weak D call TRBD1 (5 bases). CDR3 loop: CASSPDKSSYNEQFF. The CDR3 nucleotides read TGTGCCAGCAGCCCGGACAAGAGCTCCTACAATGAGCAGTTCTTC.